Listed below are T cell receptor beta chains from one sample, sequenced in a study of blood T cell repertoires in COVID-19. Clones were read by immunoSEQ multiplex PCR, and TCRdb kept only the in-frame ones, dropping some. The table has around 280,000 clones, 87% seen once. Sequencing input: peripheral blood. The receptors originated from a woman aged 45-65 years who had recovered from COVID-19. Both conserved end residues are trimmed from each CDR3. Fields, in order: V gene, CDR3 protein.

TRBV9 | ASSAWDRGGTEAF
TRBV5-1 | ASSLDGLNYGYT
TRBV12-3/TRBV12-4 | ASTKQVNTEAF
TRBV7-2 | ASSLRQTYEQY
TRBV7-3 | ASSLHPDRGEQY
TRBV12-5 | ASGLVLGQGIGYT
TRBV27 | ASSRAGDEQF
TRBV11-2 | ASARASGYNEQF
TRBV14 | ASSPSGGPTNEQF
TRBV5-1 | ASSPGTTSDTQY
TRBV4-1 | ASSPGGRRSTDTQY
TRBV10-3 | AINEAGGDTQY
TRBV4-2 | ASSQDWLANGELF
TRBV6-2/TRBV6-3 | ASSYSPGQQLQY
TRBV2 | ASSDQGVFTEAF
TRBV9 | ASTPWDRSADTQY
TRBV7-2 | ASSSGQGF
TRBV10-3 | AISEVASGSRDTQY
TRBV10-3 | ASTGSPYYGYT
TRBV7-8 | ASSLLAGVYEQY
TRBV28 | ASSVGLQGGLAKNIQY
TRBV6-2/TRBV6-3 | ASSYGHTRTPVEAF
TRBV9 | ASSVASFNTEAF
TRBV7-9 | ASSLESGTIAF
TRBV15 | ATSREAGAWGRYETQY
TRBV12-3/TRBV12-4 | ASSPGSEQY
TRBV2 | ASSGGLNYGYT
TRBV19 | ASSTHPAGGIGGYT
TRBV30 | AWSVSEGYT
TRBV7-3 | ASSPGGSTDTQY
TRBV5-4 | ASSAGLAGGGGETQY
TRBV28 | ASSLSVRTAASY
TRBV3-1/TRBV3-2 | ASSQGRAAGITDTQY
TRBV29-1 | SVALGAEAF
TRBV7-2 | ASSFRGPQETQY
TRBV6-2/TRBV6-3 | ASSYLGAGGPDNEQF
TRBV4-3 | ASSQQGFSGNTIY
TRBV5-6 | ASSPYRGRGYGYT
TRBV5-6 | ASSRDSFRTGELF
TRBV5-4 | ASGRKTATDTQY
TRBV7-9 | ASSLGQGSNTGELF
TRBV2 | ASSEIQAGTEAF
TRBV2 | ASSEDLGAGYGYT
TRBV4-1 | ASRLAGGTSYEQY
TRBV29-1 | SGELMNTEAF
TRBV5-6 | ASSFDQGKV
TRBV27 | ASSFTGDSNQPQH
TRBV7-2 | ASSLIGTSGRSSSYEQY